One TCR beta chain is described in this entry. The method was immunoSEQ multiplex PCR; TCRdb's version includes in-frame clones alone and lacks a portion of them. The table includes 40,000 to 50,000 clones, about 91% detected once. This sample stems from a study of T cell changes during pregnancy in multiple sclerosis. Germline CDR1 SGHDT, CDR2 YYEEEE. After removal of 1 base from V and 8 bases from J, the junction contained 8 bases not matched to a gene. This CDR3 is built from 16 residues. The source is a female donor with multiple sclerosis, enrolled in a pregnancy study. J is TRBJ2-2 and V is TRBV5-6; 10 positions agree with TRBD2. The sample was CD4+ T cells from peripheral blood mononuclear cells, taken in the first trimester of pregnancy. The CDR3 sequence: CASSLRSGGVRGELFF. The CDR3 nucleotides are TGTGCCAGCAGCTTGAGGAGCGGGGGGGTCAGAGGGGAGCTGTTTTTT.